This T cell receptor beta chain was sequenced in a study of early T cells in non-severe SARS-CoV-2 infection. V dropped 5 bases and J dropped 0 bases, with 13 bases sitting between them. The CDR3 spans 15 residues. Germline lookup yields CDR1 SGHVS and CDR2 FNYEAQ. Individual cDNA molecules received unique molecular identifiers during library preparation. TCRdb processed the 5' RACE reads anew with MiXCR; each CDR3 protein has one entry. Of tens of thousands of distinct CDR3 sequences listed, roughly 5% are singletons. This clonotype turned up a few times. This chain joins TRBV7-6 and TRBJ1-1, with D perhaps TRBD1 (5 bases). The specimen sequenced was whole blood. This TCR was sampled from an adult who was a healthcare worker with PCR-confirmed SARS-CoV-2 infection or an uninfected control (not recorded which). The CDR3 loop is CASSASQEMNTEAFF. The CDR3 coding sequence is TGTGCCAGCAGCGCCTCACAGGAGATGAACACTGAAGCTTTCTTT.